Reported below is one T cell receptor beta chain. Germline CDR1 and CDR2: WSHSY and SAAADI. Trimming took 1 base from V and 6 from J; bases not matched to a gene: 4. The CDR3 spans 16 residues. The sample comes from a study of blood T cell repertoires in COVID-19. Under the authors' procedure: Reference gene primer amplification in the assay estimated nucleated cell counts. Data came from immunoSEQ multiplex PCR; TCRdb stores just in-frame clones and leaves some out. V and J calls and clone size are given by that table; D and trimming were obtained from the DNA. The repertoire has a few hundred thousand clones, about nine tenths of them found once; the top ten carry 2.5% to 3%. Seattle-derived patients entered the study during active infection and were followed longitudinally.

The receptor's source is a woman in her 30s with COVID-19, enrolled during active disease. Sequenced sample: peripheral blood. V gene TRBV10-2 combines with J gene TRBJ2-1; TRBD2 agrees at 12 bases. The CDR3 region has the DNA TGCGCCAGCAGTGAGTATCTAGCGGGAGGGCTCAATGAGCAGTTCTTC. Its protein is CASSEYLAGGLNEQFF.